This T cell receptor beta chain was obtained from a study of graft-versus-host responses after intestinal transplantation. V shed 3 bases, J shed 6 bases, and the junction held 7 bases outside the gene matches. The CDR3 contains 15 residues. Germline V gene sequence: CDR1 SGHTA, CDR2 FQGNSA. On this clone itself: No antigen is known for it.

Sequencing used immunoSEQ multiplex PCR; TCRdb keeps in-frame clones, though not all of them. The sample holds more than 65,000 clones, 84% seen once. Study-wide results and limits: Early post-transplant HvG declines were associated with peak circulating GvH clone levels. Recipient marrow held GvH clones, some first seen in ileum or blood.

The sequencing used unstimulated CD4+ T cells sorted from spleen or lymph node cells, collected before transplant. J is TRBJ1-5 and V is TRBV7-2; 8 nucleotides line up with TRBD1. The sequence was collected from a human donor who was the organ donor for an intestinal transplant. The CDR3 here is CASSFTGQVTQPQHF. The CDR3 DNA is TGTGCCAGCAGCTTTACGGGACAGGTTACTCAGCCCCAGCATTTT. Supplemented by reference TRBV7-2 and TRBJ1-5, the full variable domain reads GAGVSQSPSNKVTEKGKDVELRCDPISGHTALYWYRQSLGQGLEFLIYFQGNSAPDKSGLPSDRFSAERTGGSVSTLTIQRTQQEDSAVYLCASSFTGQVTQPQHFGDGTRLSIL.